This T cell receptor (beta chain) was obtained from a study of Graves' ophthalmopathy and Graves' hyperthyroidism. General study results and limits: Detected in blood as well were most expanded thyroid clonotypes with frequency above 0.001.

In this sample, this clonotype turned up once. Its antigen is unknown. Amplified material comprised TCR beta CDR3 regions derived from RNA transcripts. Second-round multiplex PCR followed a first-round RT-PCR using HTBI primers. TCRdb independently ran MiXCR on the multiplex PCR reads; one entry per CDR3 protein. The sample contains 170,000 or so distinct CDR3 sequences, just under 40% of which appear only once. V lost 10 bases and J lost 2; bases outside the gene matches: 8. The germline V gene encodes CDR1 SEHNR and CDR2 FQNEAQ (reference sequence). This CDR3 is built from 13 residues. The gene calls are TRBV7-9 and TRBJ2-7, with 7 bases aligning to TRBD1. The specimen was peripheral blood. This clonotype was obtained from a man aged 25-40 years with Graves' ophthalmopathy. DNA for the CDR3: TGTGCCACTTCCGGAGACAGGGCCTACGAGCAGTACTTC. Translation: CATSGDRAYEQYF. The whole variable domain, remainder taken from reference TRBV7-9 and TRBJ2-7, is DTGVSQNPRHKITKRGQNVTFRCDPISEHNRLYWYRQTLGQGPEFLTYFQNEAQLEKSRLLSDRFSAERPKGSFSTLEIQRTEQGDSAMYLCATSGDRAYEQYFGPGTRLTVT.